This T cell receptor (beta chain) was recovered during a study of blood T cell repertoires in COVID-19. Study-level background: Material from acute and convalescent COVID-19 was sourced from the United States, Italy and Spain.

This CDR3 region has 15 residues. Germline lookup yields CDR1 SGHAT and CDR2 FQNNGV. Germline trimming cut 6 bases from V and 6 bases from J; bases unmatched to any gene: 10. Participants' reported clinical history set cohort assignment. The data were produced by immunoSEQ multiplex PCR, yet TCRdb's version contains in-frame clones alone and is incomplete. The sample includes about 400,000 clones, approximately 91% of them seen just once. The rearrangement joins TRBV11-2 to TRBJ2-1; 8 bases map to TRBD2. The sample was PBMCs or T cells enriched from blood (not recorded which). This TCR was recovered from a woman aged 40-49 years with acute COVID-19. CDR3 nucleotides: TGTGCCAGCAGTCCAGCGGGGGCACGAGGCAATGAGCAGTTCTTC. Translated: CASSPAGARGNEQFF. The full variable domain, in which reference TRBV11-2 and TRBJ2-1 provide the parts outside the CDR3, is EAGVAQSPRYKIIEKRQSVAFWCNPISGHATLYWYQQILGQGPKLLIQFQNNGVVDDSQLPKDRFSAERLKGVDSTLKIQPAKLEDSAVYLCASSPAGARGNEQFFGPGTRLTVL.